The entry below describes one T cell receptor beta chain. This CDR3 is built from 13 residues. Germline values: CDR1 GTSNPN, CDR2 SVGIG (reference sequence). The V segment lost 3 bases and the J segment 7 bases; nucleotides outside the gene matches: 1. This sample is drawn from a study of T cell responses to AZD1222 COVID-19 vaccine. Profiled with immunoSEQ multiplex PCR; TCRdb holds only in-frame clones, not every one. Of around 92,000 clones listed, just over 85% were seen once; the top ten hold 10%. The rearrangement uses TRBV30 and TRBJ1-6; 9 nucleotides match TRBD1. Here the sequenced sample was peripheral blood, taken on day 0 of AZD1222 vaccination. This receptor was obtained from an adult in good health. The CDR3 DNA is TGTGCCTGGAGAGGACAGGGGAATTCACCCCTCCACTTT. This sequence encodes CAWRGQGNSPLHF.